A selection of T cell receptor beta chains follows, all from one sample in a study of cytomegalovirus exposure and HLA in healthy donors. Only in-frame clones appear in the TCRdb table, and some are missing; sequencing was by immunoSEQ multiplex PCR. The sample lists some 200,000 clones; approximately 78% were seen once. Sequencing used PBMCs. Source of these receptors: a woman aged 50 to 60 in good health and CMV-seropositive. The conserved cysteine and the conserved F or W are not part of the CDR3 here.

ASSSGQGGYGYT	TRBJ1-2	TRBV7-3
ASSTRGSPLH	TRBJ1-6	TRBV19
ASSFTGLGSKNIQY	TRBJ2-4	TRBV28
ASSLREPGTSGYEQY	TRBJ2-7	TRBV27
ASSPRSKGDTQY	TRBJ2-3	TRBV27
AISESGLAGGYEQY	TRBJ2-7	TRBV10-3
ASSLVPGNEQY	TRBJ2-7	TRBV5-6
ASSLGGASSYEQY	TRBJ2-7	TRBV28
ASSPWPERTYNEQF	TRBJ2-1	TRBV21-1
ASSLAGTRPYNEQF	TRBJ2-1	TRBV5-4
ASIGGAGNTIY	TRBJ1-3	TRBV28
ASSLSGGEAAF	TRBJ1-1	TRBV7-9
ASITGRSNTGELF	TRBJ2-2	TRBV7-9
ASSLDLAGGKETQY	TRBJ2-5	TRBV5-4
ASSGQGAAGANGLT	TRBJ2-6	TRBV19
ASSETSVGAQY	TRBJ2-5	TRBV6-4
ASSLLPRWARDATDTQY	TRBJ2-3	TRBV13
ASSGDRIGSTEAF	TRBJ1-1	TRBV19
ASSFGGASYEQY	TRBJ2-7	TRBV5-6
AWSVRGSEQF	TRBJ2-1	TRBV30
ASSRPGFGYT	TRBJ1-2	TRBV27
ASSVPNTDTQY	TRBJ2-3	TRBV5-4
ASSPNLLRRDNEQF	TRBJ2-1	TRBV18
SSSLVLGEETQY	TRBJ2-5	TRBV7-9
ASSSSYGGGHVIYEQY	TRBJ2-7	TRBV7-9
ASSQGTGIYGYT	TRBJ1-2	TRBV28
ASVGGARRTNQPQH	TRBJ1-5	TRBV5-8
ASSQDRALVASYEQY	TRBJ2-7	TRBV5-1
AISAGTVSYEQY	TRBJ2-7	TRBV10-3
ASSEAPEGEQY	TRBJ2-7	TRBV6-1
ASTSGSSYEQY	TRBJ2-7	TRBV6-5
ASSPELETQY	TRBJ2-3	TRBV18
ASSQDWGQGYT	TRBJ1-2	TRBV4-1
ASSLGRGGLAKNSQY	TRBJ2-4	TRBV7-6
AWSSPTGRQPQH	TRBJ1-5	TRBV30
ASSISQGQETQY	TRBJ2-5	TRBV19
ASSPQQGTNEKLF	TRBJ1-4	TRBV7-8
ASSRDLLAYTDTQY	TRBJ2-3	TRBV4-3
ASSQVYSSGVVTQY	TRBJ2-5	TRBV4-3
ASRVLVNTEAF	TRBJ1-1	TRBV6-1
AWRRDRGDQPQH	TRBJ1-5	TRBV30
ASSFGVNYGYI	TRBJ1-2	TRBV5-8
ASKTGQFYNEQF	TRBJ2-1	TRBV28
ASSFGDRVGREQY	TRBJ2-7	TRBV12-1
ASSPPGSGRVIGELF	TRBJ2-2	TRBV18
ASSLRLAGVYYNEQF	TRBJ2-1	TRBV5-4
ASSFRTSGRGDYEQY	TRBJ2-7	TRBV11-1
ASSLASHAYSNQPQH	TRBJ1-5	TRBV7-2
ASSVLGQGSTDTQY	TRBJ2-3	TRBV9
ASREAQGRREKLF	TRBJ1-4	TRBV10-1
ATSRDSSGGPKNIQY	TRBJ2-4	TRBV15
ASSPMGGQHGYT	TRBJ1-2	TRBV7-3
ASSPLEDSYEQY	TRBJ2-7	TRBV18
ASSATSGSGANVLT	TRBJ2-6	TRBV25-1
RSGDSETQY	TRBJ2-5	TRBV20-1
ASSVTGPPYEQY	TRBJ2-7	TRBV2
ASSFGQGAMNTEAF	TRBJ1-1	TRBV7-8
ASSQQGAQY	TRBJ2-3	TRBV19
ASSDTTHPQY	TRBJ2-3	TRBV2